One T cell receptor (beta chain) is described in this entry. These data are taken from a study of T cells in Graves' hyperthyroidism and ophthalmopathy. Exclusion of patients followed from uncontrolled infection, other autoimmune disease, pregnancy or lactation. This CDR3 contains 16 residues. CDR1 MGHRA and CDR2 YSYEKL come from the germline V gene. The ends were cut back, 1 base at V and 4 bases at J, with 14 bases in the middle. Researchers took RNA transcripts and amplified the TCR beta CDR3 regions from them. First-round RT-PCR targeting the TCR CDR3 was performed with the HTBI primer set. TCRdb fed the multiplex PCR reads into MiXCR, producing one record per CDR3 protein. The top ten hold less than 25% of the sample, which has roughly 380,000 distinct CDR3 sequences, approximately 13% seen once.

The sequence was obtained from a young man with Graves' hyperthyroidism that later progressed to Graves' ophthalmopathy. The material sequenced was blood. The gene calls are TRBV4-1 and TRBJ1-3; no firm D call. As DNA, the CDR3 is TGCGCCAGCAGCCAAGGGGCGTCGGTTCCAGGAAACACCATATATTTT. Its protein is CASSQGASVPGNTIYF.